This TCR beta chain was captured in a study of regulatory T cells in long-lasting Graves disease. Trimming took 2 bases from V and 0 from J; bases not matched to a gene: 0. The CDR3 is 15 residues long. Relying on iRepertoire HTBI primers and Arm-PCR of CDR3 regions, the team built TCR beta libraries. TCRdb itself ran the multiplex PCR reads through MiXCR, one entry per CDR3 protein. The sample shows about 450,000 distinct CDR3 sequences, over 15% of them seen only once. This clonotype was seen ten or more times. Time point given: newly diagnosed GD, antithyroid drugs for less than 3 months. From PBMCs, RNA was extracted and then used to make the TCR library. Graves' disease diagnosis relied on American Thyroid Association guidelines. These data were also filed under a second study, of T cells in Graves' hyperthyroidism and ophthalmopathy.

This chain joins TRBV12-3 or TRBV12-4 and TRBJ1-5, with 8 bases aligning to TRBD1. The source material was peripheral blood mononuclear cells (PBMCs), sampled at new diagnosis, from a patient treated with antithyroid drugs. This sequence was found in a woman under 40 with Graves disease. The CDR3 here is CASSLQGASNQPQHF. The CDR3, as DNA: TGTGCCAGCAGTTTACAGGGGGCTAGCAATCAGCCCCAGCATTTT.